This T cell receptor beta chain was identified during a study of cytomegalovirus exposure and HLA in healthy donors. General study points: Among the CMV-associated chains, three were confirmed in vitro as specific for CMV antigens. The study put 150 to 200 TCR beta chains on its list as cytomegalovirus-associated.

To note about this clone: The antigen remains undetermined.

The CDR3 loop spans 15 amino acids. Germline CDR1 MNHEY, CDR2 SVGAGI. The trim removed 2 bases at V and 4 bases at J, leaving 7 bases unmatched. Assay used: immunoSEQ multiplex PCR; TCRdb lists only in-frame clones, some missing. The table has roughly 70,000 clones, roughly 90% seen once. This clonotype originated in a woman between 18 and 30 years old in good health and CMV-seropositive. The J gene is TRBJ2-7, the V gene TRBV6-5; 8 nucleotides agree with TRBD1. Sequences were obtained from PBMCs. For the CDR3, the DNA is TGTGCCAGCAGTTACGACCCAGGGGGCGGGTACGAGCAGTACTTC. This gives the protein CASSYDPGGGYEQYF.